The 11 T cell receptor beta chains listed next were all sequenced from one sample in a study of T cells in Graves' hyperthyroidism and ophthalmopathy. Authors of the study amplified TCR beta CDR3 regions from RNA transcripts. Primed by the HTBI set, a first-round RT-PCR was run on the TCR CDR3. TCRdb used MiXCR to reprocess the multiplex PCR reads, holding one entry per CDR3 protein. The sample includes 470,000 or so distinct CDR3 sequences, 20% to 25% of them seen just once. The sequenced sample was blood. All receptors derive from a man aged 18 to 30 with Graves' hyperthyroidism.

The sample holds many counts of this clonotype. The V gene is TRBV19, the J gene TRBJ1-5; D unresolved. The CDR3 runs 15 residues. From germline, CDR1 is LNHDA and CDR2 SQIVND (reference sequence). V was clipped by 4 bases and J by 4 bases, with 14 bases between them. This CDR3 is CASSRLTGGNQPQHF. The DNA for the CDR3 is TGTGCCAGTAGTAGGCTGACCGGTGGAAATCAGCCCCAGCATTTT.

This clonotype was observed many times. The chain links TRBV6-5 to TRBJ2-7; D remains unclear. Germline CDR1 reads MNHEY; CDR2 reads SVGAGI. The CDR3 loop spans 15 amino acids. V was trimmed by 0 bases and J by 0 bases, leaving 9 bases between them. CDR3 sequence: CASSYSIDPSYEQYF. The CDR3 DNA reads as TGTGCCAGCAGTTACTCGATAGACCCCTCCTACGAGCAGTACTTC.

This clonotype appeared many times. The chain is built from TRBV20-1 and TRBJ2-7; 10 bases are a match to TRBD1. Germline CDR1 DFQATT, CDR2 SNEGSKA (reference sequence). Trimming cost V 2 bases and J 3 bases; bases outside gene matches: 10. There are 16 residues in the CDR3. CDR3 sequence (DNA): TGCAGTGCTAGATCCGAACGACAGGGGGCGGACTACGAGCAGTACTTC. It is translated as CSARSERQGADYEQYF.

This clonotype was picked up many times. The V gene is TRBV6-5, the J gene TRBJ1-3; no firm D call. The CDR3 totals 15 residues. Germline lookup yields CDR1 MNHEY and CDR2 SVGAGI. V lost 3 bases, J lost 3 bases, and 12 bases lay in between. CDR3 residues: CASSYVWGVGNTIYF. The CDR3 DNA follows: TGTGCCAGCAGTTATGTTTGGGGAGTTGGAAACACCATATATTTT.

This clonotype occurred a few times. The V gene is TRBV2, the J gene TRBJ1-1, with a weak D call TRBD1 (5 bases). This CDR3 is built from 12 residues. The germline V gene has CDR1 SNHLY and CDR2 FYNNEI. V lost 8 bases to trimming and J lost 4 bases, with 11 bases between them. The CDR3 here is CASGGGGTEAFF. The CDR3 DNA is TGTGCCAGCGGGGGAGGAGGCACTGAAGCTTTCTTT.

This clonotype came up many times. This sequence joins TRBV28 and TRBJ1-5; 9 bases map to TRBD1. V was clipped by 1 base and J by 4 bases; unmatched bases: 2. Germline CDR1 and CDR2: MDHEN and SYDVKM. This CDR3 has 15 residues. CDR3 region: CASSLSGTGNQPQHF. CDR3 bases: TGTGCCAGCAGTTTATCCGGGACAGGGAATCAGCCCCAGCATTTT.

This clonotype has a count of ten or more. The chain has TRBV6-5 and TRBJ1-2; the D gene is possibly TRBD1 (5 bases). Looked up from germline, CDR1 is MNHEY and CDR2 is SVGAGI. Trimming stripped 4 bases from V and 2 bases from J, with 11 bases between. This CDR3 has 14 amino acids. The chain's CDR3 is CASSFGTPNYGYTF. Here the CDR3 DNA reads TGTGCCAGCAGTTTCGGGACTCCAAACTATGGCTACACCTTC.

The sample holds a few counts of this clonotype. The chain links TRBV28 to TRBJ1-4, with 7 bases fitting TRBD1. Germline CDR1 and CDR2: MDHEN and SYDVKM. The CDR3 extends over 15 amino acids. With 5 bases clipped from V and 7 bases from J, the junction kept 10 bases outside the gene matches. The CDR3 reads CASSITGVRFEKLFF. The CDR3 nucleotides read TGTGCCAGCAGTATCACAGGGGTGAGGTTTGAAAAACTGTTTTTT. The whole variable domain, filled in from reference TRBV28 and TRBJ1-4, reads DVKVTQSSRYLVKRTGEKVFLECVQDMDHENMFWYRQDPGLGLRLIYFSYDVKMKEKGDIPEGYSVSREKKERFSLILESASTNQTSMYLCASSITGVRFEKLFFGSGTQLSVL.

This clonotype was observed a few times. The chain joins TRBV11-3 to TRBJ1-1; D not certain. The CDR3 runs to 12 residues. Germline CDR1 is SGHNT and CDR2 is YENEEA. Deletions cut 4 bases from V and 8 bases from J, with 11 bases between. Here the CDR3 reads CASSSRMGEAFF. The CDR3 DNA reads TGTGCCAGCAGCTCACGGATGGGGGAAGCTTTCTTT. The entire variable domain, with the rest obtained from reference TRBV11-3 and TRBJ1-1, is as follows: EAGVVQSPRYKIIEKKQPVAFWCNPISGHNTLYWYLQNLGQGPELLIRYENEEAVDDSQLPKDRFSAERLKGVDSTLKIQPAELGDSAVYLCASSSRMGEAFFGQGTRLTVV.

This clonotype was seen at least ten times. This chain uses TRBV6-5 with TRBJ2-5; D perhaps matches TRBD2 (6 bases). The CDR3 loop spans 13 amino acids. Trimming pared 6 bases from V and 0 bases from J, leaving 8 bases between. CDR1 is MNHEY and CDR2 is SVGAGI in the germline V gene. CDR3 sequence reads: CASRRGYQETQYF. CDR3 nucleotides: TGTGCCAGCAGACGGGGGTACCAAGAGACCCAGTACTTC.

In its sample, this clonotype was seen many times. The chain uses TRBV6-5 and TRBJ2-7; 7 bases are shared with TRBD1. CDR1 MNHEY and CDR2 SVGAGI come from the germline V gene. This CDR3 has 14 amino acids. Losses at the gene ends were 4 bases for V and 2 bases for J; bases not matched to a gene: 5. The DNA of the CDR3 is TGTGCCAGCAGTTCAGTGGACAGGACCTACGAGCAGTACTTC. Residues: CASSSVDRTYEQYF.